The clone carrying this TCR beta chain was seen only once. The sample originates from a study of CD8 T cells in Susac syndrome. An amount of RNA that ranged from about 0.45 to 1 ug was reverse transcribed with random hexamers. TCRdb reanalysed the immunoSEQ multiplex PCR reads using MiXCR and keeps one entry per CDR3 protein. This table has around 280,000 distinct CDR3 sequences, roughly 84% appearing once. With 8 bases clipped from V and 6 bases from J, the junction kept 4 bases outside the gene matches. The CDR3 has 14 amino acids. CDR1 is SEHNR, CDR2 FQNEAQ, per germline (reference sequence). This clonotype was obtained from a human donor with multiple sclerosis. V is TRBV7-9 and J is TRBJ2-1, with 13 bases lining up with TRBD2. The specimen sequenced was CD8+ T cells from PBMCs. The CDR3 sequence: CASGGLAGVNEQFF. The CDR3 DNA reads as TGTGCCAGCGGAGGACTAGCGGGAGTCAATGAGCAGTTCTTC.